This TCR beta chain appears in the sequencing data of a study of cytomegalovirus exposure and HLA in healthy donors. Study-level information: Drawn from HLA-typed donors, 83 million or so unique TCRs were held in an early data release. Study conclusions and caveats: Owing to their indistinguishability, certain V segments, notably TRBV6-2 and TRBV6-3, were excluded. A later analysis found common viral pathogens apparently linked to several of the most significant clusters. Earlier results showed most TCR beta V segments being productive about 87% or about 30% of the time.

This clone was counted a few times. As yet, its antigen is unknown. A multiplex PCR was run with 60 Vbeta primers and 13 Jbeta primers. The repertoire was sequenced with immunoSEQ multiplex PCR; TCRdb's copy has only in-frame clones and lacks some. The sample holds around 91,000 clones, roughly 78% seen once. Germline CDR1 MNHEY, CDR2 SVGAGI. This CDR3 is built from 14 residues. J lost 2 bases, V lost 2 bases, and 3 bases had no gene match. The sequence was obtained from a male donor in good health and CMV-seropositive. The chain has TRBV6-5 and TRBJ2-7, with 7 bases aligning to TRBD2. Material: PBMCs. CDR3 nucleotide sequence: TGTGCCAGCAGTTACGGCGGGGGAACCTACGAGCAGTACTTC. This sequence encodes CASSYGGGTYEQYF.